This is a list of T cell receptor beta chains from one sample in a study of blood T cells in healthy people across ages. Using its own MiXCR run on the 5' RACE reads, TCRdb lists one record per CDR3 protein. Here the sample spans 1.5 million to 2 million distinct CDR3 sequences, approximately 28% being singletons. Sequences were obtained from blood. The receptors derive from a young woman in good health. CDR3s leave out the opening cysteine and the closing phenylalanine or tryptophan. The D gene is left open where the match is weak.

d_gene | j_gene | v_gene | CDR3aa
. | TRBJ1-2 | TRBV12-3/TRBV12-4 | ASSSGFGYT
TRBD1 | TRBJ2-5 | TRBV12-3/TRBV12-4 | ASTPGQGQETQY
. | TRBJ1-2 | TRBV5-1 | ASSLVQGSDEGYT
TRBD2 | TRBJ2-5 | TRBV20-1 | SAPAGGGTETQY
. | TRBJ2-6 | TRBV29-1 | SVGADSGANVPT
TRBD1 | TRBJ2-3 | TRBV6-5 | ASSRRAGTGVDTQY
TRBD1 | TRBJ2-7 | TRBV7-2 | ASSPRGHLDEQY
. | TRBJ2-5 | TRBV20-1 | SFRGQETQY
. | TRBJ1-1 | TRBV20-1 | SARDETEAF
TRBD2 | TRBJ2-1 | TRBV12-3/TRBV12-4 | ASLPASGPHNEQF
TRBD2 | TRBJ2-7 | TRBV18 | ASSFYAGTSGTYEQY
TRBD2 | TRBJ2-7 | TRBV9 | ASSPTSGNYEQY
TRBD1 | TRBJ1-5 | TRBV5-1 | ASSFTTGVSQPQH
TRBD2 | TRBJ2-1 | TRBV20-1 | RCSGSYNEQF
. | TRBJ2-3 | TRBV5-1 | ASSSEGGPFTDTQY
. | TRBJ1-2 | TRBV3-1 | ASSQGLQTNYGYT
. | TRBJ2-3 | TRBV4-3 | ASNQDRGDTQY
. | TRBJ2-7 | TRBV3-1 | ASSRDFRDTSYEQY
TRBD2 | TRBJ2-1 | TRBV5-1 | ASSPGGEGGEQF
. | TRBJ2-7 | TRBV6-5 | ASSYQGFSSSEQY
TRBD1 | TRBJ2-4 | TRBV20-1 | SAGSQGGRNIQY
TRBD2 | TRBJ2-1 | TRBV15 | ATSRPPRMSGRNDEQF
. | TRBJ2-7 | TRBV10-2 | ASSPVASYEQY
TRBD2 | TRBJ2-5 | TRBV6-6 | ASSYGGGQETQY
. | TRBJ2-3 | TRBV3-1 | ASSQGWGNTDAQY
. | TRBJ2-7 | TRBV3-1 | ASSQGIGAPYEQY
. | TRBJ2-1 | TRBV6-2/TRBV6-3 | ASSYVGYNEQF